Presented here are 15 T cell receptor beta chains from one specimen sequenced in a study of identical twins (dated by TCRdb to the mid-2010s). Library method: 5' RACE. These reads were obtained on an Illumina HiSeq 2000. The public reads were quality trimmed at Q25 with fastp and then assembled into clones with MiXCR by TCRdb, keeping productive beta chains. CDR3 protein sequences are deduplicated, and each keeps its most common genes and DNA. This sample comprises 300,000 to 400,000 distinct CDR3 sequences, 9% to 15% of them detected only once. About 7% of the sample rests with the top ten. These data were also reused for a study on yellow fever vaccine responses in identical twins.

Sequencing used CD8+ T cells sorted from blood. These receptors were collected from a young woman in good health.

This clonotype appeared a few times. V is TRBV12-3 or TRBV12-4 and J is TRBJ2-1, with D perhaps TRBD1 or TRBD2 (6 bases each). Trimming left V 6 bases short and J 7 bases short, with 19 bases between. The CDR3 is 15 residues long. CDR3 nucleotide sequence: TGTGCCAGCAGGCCTTCGGGGGCTAGCTTTAATGAGCAGTTCTTC. Its protein is CASRPSGASFNEQFF.

This chain links TRBV6-1 with TRBJ1-1; weak D call: TRBD1 (5 bases). CDR1 and CDR2 from the germline V gene are MNHNS and SASEGT. This CDR3 region has 14 residues. Between the trimmed V and J ends, which lost 5 bases and 2 bases, there was a span of 12 bases. CDR3 sequence reads: CASSTLRENTEAFF. In DNA form, the CDR3 reads TGTGCCAGCAGTACCCTCAGGGAAAACACTGAAGCTTTCTTT.

The chain has TRBV15 and TRBJ2-5; 7 nucleotides agree with TRBD2. Germline CDR1 is LNHNV and CDR2 is YYDKDF (reference sequence). This CDR3 contains 18 residues. V was pared by 3 bases and J by 5 bases, with 18 bases of the junction left unmatched. This chain's CDR3 is CATSSSQAGITRGETQYF. CDR3 DNA: TGTGCCACCAGCAGTTCTCAAGCGGGGATAACCCGGGGGGAGACCCAGTACTTC.

This clonotype was seen only a few times. The gene calls are TRBV28 and TRBJ2-7, with TRBD2 matching over 9 bases. Per germline, CDR1 MDHEN and CDR2 SYDVKM. V gave up 1 base and J gave up 3 bases; unmatched junction bases: 4. The CDR3 has 15 amino acids. CDR3 in amino acids: CASSLLLAGVYEQYF. The DNA for the CDR3 is TGTGCCAGCAGTTTATTGTTAGCGGGAGTCTACGAGCAGTACTTC.

V gene TRBV2 combines with J gene TRBJ2-7, with D possibly matching TRBD1 (5 bases). The CDR3 extends over 13 amino acids. Trimming removed 7 bases at V and 1 base at J, with 11 bases between. Per germline, CDR1 SNHLY and CDR2 FYNNEI. CDR3 sequence reads: CASNPDSSYEQYF. In DNA form, the CDR3 reads TGTGCCAGCAACCCCGACAGTTCCTACGAGCAGTACTTC.

This clonotype was recorded at least ten times. The chain's CDR3 is CSAWTGDTEAFF. CDR3 bases: TGCAGTGCGTGGACAGGGGACACTGAAGCTTTCTTT. This chain uses TRBV20-1 with TRBJ1-1; the match to TRBD1 covers 9 bases. The CDR3 has 12 residues. Germline CDR1 DFQATT, CDR2 SNEGSKA (reference sequence). After removal of 6 bases from V and 3 bases from J, the junction contained 2 bases not matched to a gene.

This chain links TRBV10-2 with TRBJ2-3; D possibly uses TRBD1 or TRBD2 (5 bases each). The V gene lost 4 bases and the J gene lost 2 bases, with 16 bases spanning the gap. Germline-derived CDR1 and CDR2 are WSHSY and SAAADI. The CDR3 length is 16 residues. The CDR3 region is CASSVNLGPHTDTQYF. The DNA of the CDR3 is TGCGCCAGCAGTGTAAATCTGGGACCACACACAGATACGCAGTATTTT.

The rearrangement links TRBV12-3 or TRBV12-4 to TRBJ2-1, with D unresolved. V was clipped by 3 bases and J by 5 bases, with 14 bases between them. This CDR3 spans 15 amino acids. CDR3 nucleotides: TGTGCCAGCAGTTTGGTGGCACGGATTGACAATGAGCAGTTCTTC. Translated, it gives CASSLVARIDNEQFF.

This clonotype has only a few counts. This chain connects TRBV20-1 to TRBJ1-1; D is unclear. CDR1 DFQATT and CDR2 SNEGSKA come from the germline V gene (reference sequence). CDR3 length equals 12 residues. Trimming removed 4 bases at V and 2 bases at J, with 8 bases between. The CDR3: CSATGINTEAFF. CDR3 sequence (DNA): TGCAGTGCTACCGGGATAAACACTGAAGCTTTCTTT.

This clonotype has ten or more counts. The CDR3 spells CASLSKEGASDTQYF. DNA for the CDR3: TGTGCCAGCCTATCCAAGGAAGGGGCCTCAGATACGCAGTATTTT. J is TRBJ2-3 and V is TRBV6-1; D might be TRBD1 (5 bases). This CDR3 is 15 amino acids long. V lost 8 bases and J 4 bases, leaving 19 bases between the germline ends. The germline V gene encodes CDR1 MNHNS and CDR2 SASEGT.

In its sample, this clonotype was seen many times. The chain employs TRBV4-1 and TRBJ1-6; D is ambiguous. Trimming stripped 2 bases from V and 7 bases from J, with 6 bases between. The CDR3 runs 13 residues. From germline, CDR1 is MGHRA and CDR2 YSYEKL. DNA for the CDR3: TGCGCCAGCAGCCAAAACACGAATTCACCCCTCCACTTT. It yields the protein CASSQNTNSPLHF.

This clonotype was picked up a small number of times. The J gene is TRBJ2-3, the V gene TRBV7-9; no clear D gene. The CDR3 spans 13 residues. Per the germline V gene, CDR1 is SEHNR and CDR2 is FQNEAQ (reference sequence). V lost 4 bases, J lost 1 base, and 6 bases lay in between. The CDR3 DNA is TGTGCCAGCAGCTCTCAGGGCACAGATACGCAGTATTTT. Translated, it gives CASSSQGTDTQYF. Using reference TRBV7-9 and TRBJ2-3 for the parts outside the CDR3, the full variable domain is DTGVSQNPRHKITKRGQNVTFRCDPISEHNRLYWYRQTLGQGPEFLTYFQNEAQLEKSRLLSDRFSAERPKGSFSTLEIQRTEQGDSAMYLCASSSQGTDTQYFGPGTRLTVL.

This clonotype was observed many times. In DNA, the CDR3 is TGTGCCAGCAGCTACTCCGGGGATGAGCAGTTCTTC. It specifies CASSYSGDEQFF. The chain combines TRBV7-9 with TRBJ2-1, with a tentative D call TRBD2 (5 bases). The CDR3 extends over 12 amino acids. Trimming shortened V by 4 bases and J by 8 bases, and 9 bases separated the two germline ends. Looked up from germline, CDR1 is SEHNR and CDR2 is FQNEAQ (reference sequence).

This clonotype was observed a few times. The rearrangement joins TRBV5-5 to TRBJ2-5; 9 bases align to TRBD1. Unmatched junction bases numbered 2, after V lost 7 bases and J lost 4 bases. This CDR3 comprises 12 residues. Germline CDR1 SGHKS, CDR2 YYEKEE (reference sequence). CDR3 DNA sequence: TGTGCCAGCGGACAGGGGCGAGAGACCCAGTACTTC. Residues: CASGQGRETQYF. Looking up the rest from reference TRBV5-5 and TRBJ2-5 gives the full variable domain: DAGVTQSPTHLIKTRGQQVTLRCSPISGHKSVSWYQQVLGQGPQFIFQYYEKEERGRGNFPDRFSARQFPNYSSELNVNALLLGDSALYLCASGQGRETQYFGPGTRLLVL.

This clonotype was seen only a few times. This chain uses TRBV3-1 with TRBJ2-5; D call uncertain. Germline V gene lookup returns CDR1 LGHDT and CDR2 YNNKEL (reference sequence). V dropped 1 base and J dropped 5 bases, with 14 bases sitting between them. The CDR3 consists of 15 residues. The CDR3 bases are TGTGCCAGCAGCCAAGGCCTTTTAGTATGGGAGACCCAGTACTTC. Amino acids: CASSQGLLVWETQYF.